Each of the 19 T cell receptor beta chains below was sequenced from the same sample in a study of blood T cell repertoires in COVID-19. The assay was immunoSEQ multiplex PCR, and TCRdb's table has in-frame clones only and misses some. The data show about 170,000 clones, around nine tenths seen once. The sample comprised peripheral blood. The receptors originated from a man younger than 30 with active or convalescent COVID-19.

The rearrangement links TRBV7-2 to TRBJ1-1, with a possible D match to TRBD1 (6 bases). The CDR3 is 15 residues long. Germline lookup yields CDR1 SGHTA and CDR2 FQGNSA. The V end lost 1 base, the J end lost 10 bases, and 19 bases lay between the germline ends. The CDR3 DNA follows: TGTGCCAGCAGCTTAGGTTTTCTACAGGGAGTCACAGCTTTCTTT. Translation gives CASSLGFLQGVTAFF.

This chain connects TRBV9 to TRBJ1-1; no clear D gene. Trimming pared 0 bases from V and 6 bases from J, leaving 12 bases between. Germline CDR1 SGDLS, CDR2 YYNGEE. This CDR3 has 14 residues. In nucleotides, the CDR3 is TGTGCCAGCAGCGTAGATCTGGGCTCCCCTGAAGCTTTCTTT. Translation gives CASSVDLGSPEAFF.

The chain employs TRBV12-3 or TRBV12-4 and TRBJ2-5; possible D gene TRBD2, 6 bases. The CDR3 totals 13 residues. V was shortened by 6 bases and J by 4 bases, with 12 bases between the two germline ends. The CDR3 sequence: CASRREGGETQYF. CDR3 DNA: TGTGCCAGCAGGAGAGAGGGAGGAGAGACCCAGTACTTC.

The chain joins TRBV5-1 to TRBJ2-3, with unresolved D. Germline values: CDR1 SGHRS, CDR2 YFSETQ. The CDR3 spans 13 residues. Trimming took 2 bases from V and 0 from J, leaving 4 bases between them. This CDR3 is CASSFFSTDTQYF. Here the CDR3 DNA reads TGCGCCAGCAGCTTCTTTAGCACAGATACGCAGTATTTT.

This sequence joins TRBV11-2 and TRBJ1-1; D is unclear. V lost 1 base, J lost 5 bases, and 8 bases lay in between. The CDR3 loop spans 13 amino acids. The germline CDR1 and CDR2 sequences are SGHAT and FQNNGV. The CDR3 loop reads CASSLVVVTEAFF. In DNA form, the CDR3 reads TGTGCCAGCAGCTTAGTGGTAGTGACTGAAGCTTTCTTT.

This sequence joins TRBV6-5 and TRBJ1-1, with a possible D match to TRBD1 (6 bases). V gave up 6 bases and J gave up 4 bases, with 9 bases separating them. Per germline, CDR1 MNHEY and CDR2 SVGAGI. The CDR3 runs 12 residues. CDR3 sequence: CASSSGVTEAFF. For the CDR3, the DNA is TGTGCCAGCAGCTCAGGGGTCACTGAAGCTTTCTTT.

This clone was detected only a few times. This chain joins TRBV28 and TRBJ2-7, with D unresolved. Germline V CDR1 and CDR2: MDHEN, SYDVKM. The CDR3 length is 11 residues. V was pared by 8 bases and J by 6 bases, with 11 bases between. CDR3 sequence reads: CASGRVREQYV. The CDR3 DNA follows: TGTGCCAGCGGCCGGGTTCGCGAGCAGTACGTC.

This chain joins TRBV6-2 or TRBV6-3 and TRBJ1-1, with TRBD1 identical over 8 bases. The length of the CDR3 is 18 residues. Germline V gene data show CDR1 as MNHEY and CDR2 as SVGEGT. Trimming removed 4 bases from V and 0 bases from J; junction bases left unmatched: 13. As DNA, the CDR3 is TGTGCCAGCAGTTCACAAACCGGGACAGGAGAACTGAACACTGAAGCTTTCTTT. It yields the protein CASSSQTGTGELNTEAFF.

The chain links TRBV6-5 to TRBJ1-2; D is possibly TRBD1 (5 bases). The CDR3 loop spans 13 amino acids. The V end was cut by 8 bases, the J end by 2 bases, with 12 bases between. Germline assignment: CDR1 MNHEY and CDR2 SVGAGI. The CDR3 sequence is CASSDTDNYGYTF. Written as DNA, the CDR3 is TGTGCCAGCTCGGACACCGACAACTATGGCTACACCTTC.

The chain uses TRBV11-3 and TRBJ2-3, with 7 bases fitting TRBD1. The germline V gene encodes CDR1 SGHNT and CDR2 YENEEA. This CDR3 is built from 13 residues. J gave up 6 bases and V 6 bases, and 6 bases lay outside the gene matches. The CDR3 DNA reads TGTGCCAGCAGGACCCAGGGGGTGGATACGCAGTATTTT. Its translation: CASRTQGVDTQYF.

The chain recombines TRBV30 with TRBJ1-1; D remains ambiguous. The CDR3 is 12 residues long. Trimming shortened V by 0 bases and J by 8 bases, and 10 bases separated the two germline ends. Germline CDR1 reads GTSNPN; CDR2 reads SVGIG (reference sequence). The CDR3 region is CAWSVRPREAFF. DNA of the CDR3: TGTGCCTGGAGTGTACGCCCGAGGGAAGCTTTCTTT.

The gene calls are TRBV3-1 (or the pseudogene TRBV3-2) and TRBJ1-1; D is unclear. Trimming pared 4 bases from V and 5 bases from J, leaving 11 bases between. This CDR3 has 13 amino acids. CDR1 LGHDT and CDR2 YNNKEL come from the germline V gene (reference sequence). DNA for the CDR3: TGTGCCAGCAGCCCGGCCGTCGGGACTGAAGCTTTCTTT. It is translated as CASSPAVGTEAFF.

This clone was counted ten times or more. J is TRBJ1-2 and V is TRBV28; 7 bases are a match to TRBD1. Trimming cost V 8 bases and J 6 bases; bases outside gene matches: 15. The CDR3 extends over 15 amino acids. The germline CDR1 and CDR2 sequences are MDHEN and SYDVKM. CDR3 bases: TGTGCCAGCCTGATAGCCAACAGGGGAAGTGATGGCTACACCTTC. This translates into CASLIANRGSDGYTF.

The chain employs TRBV6-6 and TRBJ1-6; TRBD1 matches 7 bases. With 5 bases clipped from V and 9 bases from J, the junction kept 10 bases outside the gene matches. There are 15 residues in the CDR3. Germline V gene data show CDR1 as MNHNY and CDR2 as SVGAGI (reference sequence). The CDR3, as DNA: TGTGCCAGCAGTCGACATACAGGGGAGGCTTCACCCCTCCACTTT. Translating gives CASSRHTGEASPLHF.

This clone was observed a single time. This chain joins TRBV4-1 and TRBJ2-3; 15 bases line up with TRBD2. V lost 8 bases, J lost 0 bases, and 3 bases stayed unmatched. The CDR3 is made up of 16 amino acids. Germline CDR1 reads MGHRA; CDR2 reads YSYEKL. DNA for the CDR3: TGCGCCAGCCGGACTAGCGGGGGGGGTAGCACAGATACGCAGTATTTT. Its translation is CASRTSGGGSTDTQYF.

This clone was detected once. The rearrangement links TRBV19 to TRBJ2-7; 12 bases are shared with TRBD1. The CDR3 loop spans 15 amino acids. J was trimmed by 7 bases and V by 0 bases; bases with no gene match: 4. Per the germline V gene, CDR1 is LNHDA and CDR2 is SQIVND (reference sequence). The CDR3 DNA reads as TGTGCCAGTAGTATAGAGGGGACAGGGGGCTTTGAGCAGTACTTC. Translating it yields CASSIEGTGGFEQYF.

The V gene is TRBV7-9, the J gene TRBJ2-3; 8 nucleotides line up with TRBD1. The ends lost 6 bases at V and 6 bases at J; junction bases unmatched: 11. The CDR3 is 15 residues long. Per the germline V gene, CDR1 is SEHNR and CDR2 is FQNEAQ (reference sequence). The CDR3 nucleotides read TGTGCCAGCAGATCAGACAGGGGAGCAACGGATACGCAGTATTTT. This sequence encodes CASRSDRGATDTQYF.

The V call is TRBV11-3, the J call TRBJ2-7; TRBD2 matches at 7 bases. CDR1 is SGHNT and CDR2 is YENEEA in the germline V gene. The CDR3 has 16 residues. The trim removed 1 base at V and 2 bases at J, leaving 8 bases unmatched. The CDR3 here is CASSLGVSGGTYEQYV. CDR3 sequence (DNA): TGTGCCAGCAGCTTAGGGGTCTCGGGGGGAACCTACGAGCAGTACGTC.

V gene TRBV11-2 combines with J gene TRBJ1-2; D is perhaps TRBD1 (6 bases). Trimming left V 5 bases short and J 2 bases short, with 18 bases between. The CDR3 has 16 residues. Germline assignment: CDR1 SGHAT and CDR2 FQNNGV. CDR3 DNA sequence: TGTGCCAGCAGCCCGACGGACAGTAACTCGAACTATGGCTACACCTTC. Translating gives CASSPTDSNSNYGYTF.